One sample yielded the 11 T cell receptor beta chains listed below, sequenced in a study of shared clonotypes between healthy human individuals. Repertoires were generated with immunoSEQ multiplex PCR, while TCRdb's copy carries only in-frame clones and drops some. Among over 1.4 million clones listed, 96% were seen once. Sequencing input: naive CD4+ T cells sorted from blood. This sample's subset: CD45RA+ positively selected. Receptors were obtained from a man under 40 in good health.

The chain couples TRBV5-8 to TRBJ2-2; either TRBD1 or TRBD2 may fit D (5 bases each). Germline V gene sequence: CDR1 SGHTS, CDR2 YDEGEE. Trimming took 0 bases from V and 5 from J, leaving 17 bases between them. The CDR3 sequence is 17 residues long. The CDR3 loop is CASSLAGWEWGTGELFF. The CDR3, as DNA: TGTGCCAGCAGCTTGGCAGGATGGGAGTGGGGGACCGGGGAGCTGTTTTTT.

The rearrangement uses TRBV10-2 and TRBJ2-5, with 8 bases aligning to TRBD1. The CDR3 covers 17 residues. Germline V gene sequence: CDR1 WSHSY, CDR2 SAAADI. The ends lost 2 bases at V and 2 bases at J; junction bases unmatched: 10. The CDR3 DNA reads TGCGCCAGCAGTGAGCTACCGACAGGGGATAGGCAAGAGACCCAGTACTTC. This codes for CASSELPTGDRQETQYF.

The genes are TRBV29-1 and TRBJ2-4, with TRBD1 as a possible D gene (5 bases). Trimming shortened V by 4 bases and J by 6 bases, and 13 bases separated the two germline ends. The CDR3 sequence is 13 residues long. Germline values: CDR1 SQVTM, CDR2 ANQGSEA. CDR3 protein: CSVALRQTNIQYF. The CDR3, as DNA: TGCAGCGTTGCTCTTCGACAGACAAACATTCAGTACTTC.

This chain connects TRBV21-1 to TRBJ1-5. TRBV21-1 is a documented pseudogene. This CDR3 is built from 17 residues. CDR3 loop: CASSKQHGTPSNQPQHF. CDR3 coding DNA: TGTGCCAGCAGCAAACAACACGGGACTCCTAGCAATCAGCCCCAGCATTTT.

V and J are TRBV18 and TRBJ1-1, with D possibly matching TRBD1 (5 bases). The CDR3 contains 16 residues. The V end was cut by 3 bases, the J end by 4 bases, with 18 bases between. CDR1 and CDR2 (germline): KGHSH, LQKENI. CDR3 region: CASSPRRGLKGTEAFF. For the CDR3, the DNA is TGTGCCAGCTCACCCCGTAGGGGCCTGAAGGGCACTGAAGCTTTCTTT.

The chain recombines TRBV19 with TRBJ2-2; D is uncertain. V was clipped by 6 bases and J by 5 bases, with 4 bases between them. This CDR3 has 11 residues. In germline, CDR1 is LNHDA, CDR2 SQIVND (reference sequence). CDR3 DNA: TGTGCCAGTAGAGGGACCGGGGAGCTGTTTTTT. Translated: CASRGTGELFF.

The chain recombines TRBV27 with TRBJ1-1, with D hard to call. Germline V lookup: CDR1 MNHEY, CDR2 SMNVEV (reference sequence). Between the trimmed V and J ends, which lost 5 bases and 3 bases, there was a span of 10 bases. The CDR3 consists of 13 residues. In DNA form, the CDR3 reads TGTGCCAGCAGTAAGTGGGCCGACACTGAAGCTTTCTTT. Protein sequence: CASSKWADTEAFF.

J is TRBJ2-6 and V is TRBV5-4; 10 bases line up with TRBD1. The junction had 10 bases not matched to a gene; V was cut back by 4 bases and J by 3 bases. The CDR3 has 18 amino acids. Germline CDR1 and CDR2: SGHNT and YYREEE (reference sequence). CDR3 sequence: CASSPGTGEYGGANVLTF. In DNA, the CDR3 is TGTGCCAGCAGCCCCGGGACAGGGGAGTATGGTGGGGCCAACGTCCTGACTTTC.

The gene calls are TRBV5-6 and TRBJ2-4, with D hard to call. Trimming stripped 0 bases from V and 0 bases from J, with 13 bases between. CDR1 is SGHDT and CDR2 is YYEEEE in the germline V gene. This CDR3 contains 17 residues. CDR3 residues: CASSLAGIGLAKNIQYF. CDR3 bases: TGTGCCAGCAGCTTGGCAGGAATTGGGCTAGCCAAAAACATTCAGTACTTC. The full variable domain, completed using reference TRBV5-6 and TRBJ2-4, is DAGVTQSPTHLIKTRGQQVTLRCSPKSGHDTVSWYQQALGQGPQFIFQYYEEEERQRGNFPDRFSGHQFPNYSSELNVNALLLGDSALYLCASSLAGIGLAKNIQYFGAGTRLSVL.

This chain links TRBV4-1 with TRBJ1-3, with a weak D call TRBD1 (5 bases). The CDR3 is 16 amino acids. Trimming stripped 3 bases from V and 2 bases from J, with 14 bases between. Germline lookup yields CDR1 MGHRA and CDR2 YSYEKL. Written as DNA, the CDR3 is TGCGCCAGCAGCCATGTTGGACGGGGCGCTGGAAACACCATATATTTT. Amino acid sequence: CASSHVGRGAGNTIYF.

The V and J genes are TRBV18 and TRBJ2-7; D perhaps matches TRBD1 (5 bases). This CDR3 has 16 amino acids. V was pared by 6 bases and J by 3 bases, with 21 bases between. The germline gives CDR1 KGHSH, CDR2 LQKENI. The CDR3 sequence: CASSPNRLGIGYEQYF. In nucleotides, the CDR3 is TGTGCCAGCTCGCCGAACAGGTTAGGTATTGGCTACGAGCAGTACTTC. The full variable domain, with the rest looked up from reference TRBV18 and TRBJ2-7, is NAGVMQNPRHLVRRRGQEARLRCSPMKGHSHVYWYRQLPEEGLKFMVYLQKENIIDESGMPKERFSAEFPKEGPSILRIQQVVRGDSAAYFCASSPNRLGIGYEQYFGPGTRLTVT.